This TCR beta chain was retrieved from a study of cytotoxic CD8 clonotypes in ibrutinib-treated CLL. Study-wide context: Among the samples, the mean was roughly 280,000 productive templates and some 100,000 productive rearrangements.

Points on this clone: The antigen remains undetermined. The junction differs from germline at one of its ends, possibly a read error.

Broader study findings: Sustained-remission and progressing patients were not sampled at matched times.

The CDR3 totals 15 residues. Per germline, CDR1 LNHNV and CDR2 YYDKDF (reference sequence). Only in-frame clones appear in the TCRdb table, and some are missing; sequencing was by immunoSEQ multiplex PCR. The profile shows about 270,000 clones, 76% of them singletons. The chain uses TRBV15 and TRBJ1-5; possible D gene TRBD1, 5 bases. The sample in question was PBMCs, obtained at disease progression, from a patient treated with ibrutinib. The receptor was derived from a human donor with chronic lymphocytic leukemia. This CDR3 reads CATSRPTELNQAQHF. The CDR3 DNA reads TGTGCCACCAGCAGACCGACAGAGCTCAATCAGGCCCAGCATTTT.